This is a list of T cell receptor beta chains from one sample in a study of CD8+ T cells in alopecia areata. Sequencing used immunoSEQ multiplex PCR; TCRdb keeps in-frame clones, though not all of them. The table shows about 120,000 clones, with around 63% occurring only once. The sequences come from CD4+ T cells sorted from blood, collected at week 4, from a patient treated with tofacitinib. These TCRs come from a human donor with alopecia areata. CDR3s include the opening cysteine and the closing phenylalanine or tryptophan. D genes are given only for firm matches. The size entry is marked missing in some rows and otherwise reads once, few, many or a size class.

J: TRBJ1-2; size: NA; D: NA; V: TRBV5-6; CDR3: CASSLDSNYGYTF; DNA: TGTGCCAGCAGCTTGGACAGTAACTATGGCTACACCTTC
J: TRBJ1-5; size: NA; D: NA; V: TRBV19; CDR3: CASRMGGGRNQPQHF; DNA: TGTGCCAGTAGGATGGGGGGGGGACGCAATCAGCCCCAGCATTTT
J: TRBJ2-3; size: NA; D: NA; V: TRBV2; CDR3: CASSEKGPDTQYF; DNA: TGTGCCAGCAGTGAAAAGGGACCAGATACGCAGTATTTT
J: TRBJ1-5; size: NA; D: NA; V: TRBV5-1; CDR3: CASSLAGFPNQPQHF; DNA: TGCGCCAGCAGCTTGGCCGGGTTCCCCAATCAGCCCCAGCATTTT
J: TRBJ1-1; size: NA; D: TRBD1; V: TRBV5-4; CDR3: CASSINRGDWTEAFF; DNA: TGTGCCAGCAGCATAAACAGGGGTGATTGGACTGAAGCTTTCTTT
J: TRBJ2-1; size: few; D: NA; V: TRBV5-4; CDR3: CASSLQTGNEQFF; DNA: TGTGCCAGCAGCCTACAGACTGGCAATGAGCAGTTCTTC
J: TRBJ1-5; size: NA; D: NA; V: TRBV7-3; CDR3: CASSSEPTALGNQPQHF; DNA: TGTGCCAGCAGCTCCGAACCCACGGCCTTGGGTAATCAGCCCCAGCATTTT
J: TRBJ1-3; size: few; D: NA; V: TRBV29-1; CDR3: CSVEGVWSSGNTIYF; DNA: TGCAGCGTTGAAGGGGTCTGGAGCTCTGGAAACACCATATATTTT
J: TRBJ1-2; size: NA; D: NA; V: TRBV4-1; CDR3: CASSQGGYRTNYGYTF; DNA: TGCGCCAGCAGCCAAGGAGGATACAGAACTAACTATGGCTACACCTTC
J: TRBJ2-5; size: few; D: NA; V: TRBV4-1; CDR3: CASSRQRDSQETQYF; DNA: TGCGCCAGCAGCCGACAGCGGGACAGTCAAGAGACCCAGTACTTC
J: TRBJ1-2; size: once; D: TRBD1; V: TRBV5-4; CDR3: CASSLEEGRGLYGYTF; DNA: TGTGCCAGCAGCTTGGAGGAGGGCAGGGGGCTCTATGGCTACACCTTC
J: TRBJ2-7; size: NA; D: NA; V: TRBV18; CDR3: CASSPGAPGQYF; DNA: TGTGCCAGCTCACCTGGGGCGCCGGGGCAGTACTTC
J: TRBJ2-5; size: NA; D: NA; V: TRBV9; CDR3: CASSAGIREDGGETQYF; DNA: TGTGCCAGCAGCGCCGGAATTAGGGAGGACGGCGGGGAGACCCAGTACTTC
J: TRBJ2-3; size: NA; D: TRBD1; V: TRBV25-1; CDR3: CASSLQGADTQYF; DNA: TGTGCCAGCAGCCTCCAGGGGGCAGATACGCAGTATTTT
J: TRBJ1-5; size: NA; D: NA; V: TRBV5-1; CDR3: CASSLGQDPNQPQHF; DNA: TGCGCCAGCAGCTTGGGACAGGACCCCAATCAGCCCCAGCATTTT
J: TRBJ2-1; size: NA; D: NA; V: TRBV9; CDR3: CASSASGSYNEQFF; DNA: TGTGCCAGCAGTGCCTCTGGCTCCTACAATGAGCAGTTCTTC
J: TRBJ2-7; size: NA; D: NA; V: TRBV21-1; CDR3: CASSKEGETGGCEQYF; DNA: TGTGCCAGCAGCAAAGAGGGGGAGACAGGAGGGTGCGAGCAGTACTTC
J: TRBJ1-2; size: NA; D: TRBD1; V: TRBV19; CDR3: CASRNRGSNYGYTF; DNA: TGTGCCAGTAGAAACAGGGGTTCTAACTATGGCTACACCTTC
J: TRBJ1-1; size: NA; D: NA; V: TRBV6-1; CDR3: CASSEGSDTEAFF; DNA: TGTGCCAGCAGTGAAGGGTCGGACACTGAAGCTTTCTTT
J: TRBJ2-1; size: NA; D: TRBD1; V: TRBV11-2; CDR3: CASSYDRGNEQFF; DNA: TGTGCCAGCAGCTACGACAGGGGAAATGAGCAGTTCTTC
J: TRBJ2-7; size: NA; D: NA; V: TRBV7-2; CDR3: CASSLRGGRTYHEQYF; DNA: TGTGCCAGCAGCTTACGGGGCGGGCGGACTTACCACGAGCAGTACTTC
J: TRBJ1-1; size: NA; D: NA; V: TRBV5-1; CDR3: CASSPTPGTEAFF; DNA: TGCGCCAGCAGCCCCACTCCGGGGACGGAAGCTTTCTTT
J: TRBJ2-5; size: few; D: TRBD1; V: TRBV5-1; CDR3: CASSADREVETQYF; DNA: TGCGCCAGCAGCGCCGACAGGGAAGTTGAGACCCAGTACTTC
J: TRBJ1-4; size: NA; D: TRBD1; V: TRBV18; CDR3: CASSPGFGQGEKLFF; DNA: TGTGCCAGCTCACCGGGATTTGGACAGGGTGAAAAACTGTTTTTT
J: TRBJ1-2; size: NA; D: NA; V: TRBV19; CDR3: CASSIHWGRNYGYTF; DNA: TGTGCCAGTAGTATTCACTGGGGAAGGAACTATGGCTACACCTTC
J: TRBJ2-7; size: NA; D: TRBD1; V: TRBV6-6; CDR3: CASSYPGQGTYEQYF; DNA: TGTGCCAGCAGTTACCCGGGACAGGGAACCTACGAGCAGTACTTC
J: TRBJ2-7; size: NA; D: NA; V: TRBV9; CDR3: CASSVDSLTYEQYF; DNA: TGTGCCAGCAGCGTAGACAGCCTTACCTACGAGCAGTACTTC
J: TRBJ1-1; size: NA; D: NA; V: TRBV29-1; CDR3: CSVDRANTEAFF; DNA: TGCAGCGTTGACCGGGCGAACACTGAAGCTTTCTTT
J: TRBJ1-1; size: NA; D: NA; V: TRBV7-2; CDR3: CASSLTWQNTEAFF; DNA: TGTGCCAGCAGCTTAACGTGGCAGAACACTGAAGCTTTCTTT
J: TRBJ2-5; size: NA; D: TRBD1; V: TRBV5-1; CDR3: CASSRGQGGETQYF; DNA: TGCGCCAGCAGCCGTGGACAGGGCGGCGAGACCCAGTACTTC
J: TRBJ2-3; size: once; D: TRBD2; V: TRBV4-1; CDR3: CASRSGLAGDRLIDTQYF; DNA: TGCGCCAGCCGATCGGGACTAGCGGGGGATCGTCTTATAGATACGCAGTATTTT
J: TRBJ1-2; size: NA; D: NA; V: TRBV2; CDR3: CASSEQGLYGYTF; DNA: TGTGCCAGCAGTGAACAGGGGCTCTATGGCTACACCTTC
J: TRBJ2-2; size: NA; D: NA; V: TRBV27; CDR3: CASSLYRVGTGELFF; DNA: TGTGCCAGCAGTTTGTACAGGGTTGGGACCGGGGAGCTGTTTTTT
J: TRBJ2-3; size: few; D: NA; V: TRBV5-4; CDR3: CASSRLVDTQYF; DNA: TGTGCCAGCAGCCGCCTTGTCGATACGCAGTATTTT
J: TRBJ2-7; size: NA; D: NA; V: TRBV7-3; CDR3: CASSPSVGSYEQYF; DNA: TGTGCCAGCAGCCCCTCTGTAGGCTCCTACGAGCAGTACTTC
J: TRBJ1-1; size: few; D: NA; V: TRBV5-6; CDR3: CASSLVMNTEAFF; DNA: TGTGCCAGCAGCTTGGTCATGAACACTGAAGCTTTCTTT
J: TRBJ2-7; size: NA; D: NA; V: TRBV14; CDR3: CASSQESGGGQYF; DNA: TGTGCCAGCAGCCAAGAGTCCGGAGGTGGGCAGTACTTC
J: TRBJ2-1; size: NA; D: NA; V: TRBV10-3; CDR3: CAISGQRSYNEQFF; DNA: TGTGCCATCTCGGGCCAGCGGAGCTACAATGAGCAGTTCTTC
J: TRBJ2-1; size: NA; D: TRBD2; V: TRBV7-9; CDR3: CASSPGLAGYDEQFF; DNA: TGTGCCAGCAGCCCGGGACTAGCGGGCTACGATGAGCAGTTCTTC
J: TRBJ2-7; size: NA; D: NA; V: TRBV7-6; CDR3: CASSSRTGEQYF; DNA: TGTGCCAGCAGCTCACGTACCGGAGAGCAGTACTTC
J: TRBJ1-4; size: few; D: NA; V: TRBV10-3; CDR3: CAISSAGRTEKLFF; DNA: TGTGCCATCAGTTCCGCAGGGAGGACTGAAAAACTGTTTTTT
J: TRBJ2-5; size: NA; D: NA; V: TRBV11-2; CDR3: CASSRGSRRETQYF; DNA: TGTGCCAGCAGCCGGGGGAGCCGCCGAGAGACCCAGTACTTC
J: TRBJ2-5; size: NA; D: NA; V: TRBV5-6; CDR3: CASSSPPTEGETQYF; DNA: TGTGCCAGCAGCTCCCCCCCGACAGAGGGAGAGACCCAGTACTTC
J: TRBJ2-3; size: few; D: TRBD2; V: TRBV30; CDR3: CAEASSSGRVRTQYF; DNA: TGTGCCGAGGCAAGTTCTAGCGGGAGAGTTAGAACGCAGTATTTT
J: TRBJ2-7; size: NA; D: TRBD2; V: TRBV7-8; CDR3: CASSPSGGASYEQYF; DNA: TGTGCCAGCAGCCCTAGCGGGGGGGCCTCCTACGAGCAGTACTTC